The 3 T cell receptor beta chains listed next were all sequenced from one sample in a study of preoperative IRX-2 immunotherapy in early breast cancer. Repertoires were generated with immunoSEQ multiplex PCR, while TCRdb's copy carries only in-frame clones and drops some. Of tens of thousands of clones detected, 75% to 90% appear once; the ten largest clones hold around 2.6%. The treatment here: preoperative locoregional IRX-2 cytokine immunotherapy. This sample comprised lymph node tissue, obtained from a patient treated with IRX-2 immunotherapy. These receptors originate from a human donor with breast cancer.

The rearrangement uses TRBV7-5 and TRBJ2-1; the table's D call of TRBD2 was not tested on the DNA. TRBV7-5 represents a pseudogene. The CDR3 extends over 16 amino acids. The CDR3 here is CASSPEVSGRDNEQFF. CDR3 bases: TGTGCCAGCAGCCCGGAGGTAAGCGGGCGGGACAATGAGCAGTTCTTC.

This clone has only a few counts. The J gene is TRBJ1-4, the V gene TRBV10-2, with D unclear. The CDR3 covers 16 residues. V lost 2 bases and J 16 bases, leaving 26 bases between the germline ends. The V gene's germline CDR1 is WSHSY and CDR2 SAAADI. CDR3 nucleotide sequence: TGCGCCAGCAGTGAGCGGGCAGACTGCAGCGCCTCGAACGAGTTTTTT. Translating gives CASSERADCSASNEFF.

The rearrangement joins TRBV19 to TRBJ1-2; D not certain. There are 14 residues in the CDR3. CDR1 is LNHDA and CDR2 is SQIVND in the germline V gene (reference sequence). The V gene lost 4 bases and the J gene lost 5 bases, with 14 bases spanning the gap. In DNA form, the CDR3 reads TGTGCCAGTAGTAGCCCCGGGCGACTTTATGGCTACACCTTC. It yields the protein CASSSPGRLYGYTF.